The rows below give T cell receptor beta chains drawn from one sample of a study of blood T cell repertoires in COVID-19. TCRdb's copy holds only in-frame clones and misses some; the assay was immunoSEQ multiplex PCR. The sample carries just over 95,000 clones, about 80% recorded once. The sample comprised peripheral blood. These receptors all come from an elderly man with acute or convalescent COVID-19. Both conserved end residues are part of each CDR3. D genes are given only for firm matches. Rows may omit the clone size; those that give it use once, few, many or a size class.

>-|TRBJ1-4|TRBV30|-
TGTGCCTGGAGCGTCAACACAGGGAACGAAAAACTGTTTTTT
CAWSVNTGNEKLFF
>-|TRBJ2-1|TRBV28|TRBD2
TGTGCCAGCAGTCTTGCGGGGCTAGCGGAATACAATGAGCAGTTCTTC
CASSLAGLAEYNEQFF
>-|TRBJ2-5|TRBV27|-
TGTGCCAGCAGTTTCGACCAAGAGACCCAGTACTTC
CASSFDQETQYF
>-|TRBJ1-4|TRBV5-1|TRBD1
TGCGCCAGCAGCTTGGGGACAGGGGGAACCGCAACTAATGAAAAACTGTTTTTT
CASSLGTGGTATNEKLFF
>-|TRBJ2-1|TRBV11-2|TRBD2
TGTGCCAGCAGAAGCGGGGTCCCCAGAATCTACAATGAGCAGTTCTTC
CASRSGVPRIYNEQFF
>once|TRBJ2-7|TRBV5-1|TRBD1
TGCGCCAGCAGCTTGCAGGGGGATCTCTACGAGCAGTACTTC
CASSLQGDLYEQYF
>-|TRBJ2-7|TRBV5-6|-
TGTGCCAGCAGCTTCCCGGGACTTCGCGACGAGCAGTACTTC
CASSFPGLRDEQYF
>-|TRBJ1-2|TRBV7-2|TRBD1
TGTGCCAGCAGCTTTTTGCGGACAGGGCGAGACAGGGGCTACACCTTC
CASSFLRTGRDRGYTF
>once|TRBJ1-1|TRBV24-1|TRBD1
TGTGCCACCCGGTCACAGGGGGGTAACACTGAAGCTTTCTTT
CATRSQGGNTEAFF
>-|TRBJ1-2|TRBV7-2|TRBD1
TGTGCCAGCAGCTCTGGACGAGAGACAGGGAGTGGCTACACCTTC
CASSSGRETGSGYTF
>few|TRBJ2-2|TRBV6-6|-
TGTGCCAGCAGTTACGGGAGTGGTTCGACCGGGGAGCTGTTTTTT
CASSYGSGSTGELFF
>-|TRBJ2-1|TRBV19|TRBD2
TGTGCCAGTCCTCCTAGCGGGAGCTCCTACAATGAGCAGTTCTTC
CASPPSGSSYNEQFF
>-|TRBJ1-3|TRBV11-2|-
TGTGCCAGCAGCACCGGGTCTTACACCATATATTTT
CASSTGSYTIYF
>-|TRBJ2-7|TRBV28|-
TGTGCCAGCAGTTCCCCTAAGGGGTGGGGATACGAGCAGTACTTC
CASSSPKGWGYEQYF
>-|TRBJ2-7|TRBV30|-
TGTGCCGGGGTGGGGCAGAACACCTACGAGCAGTACTTC
CAGVGQNTYEQYF
>once|TRBJ2-7|TRBV30|-
TGTGCCTGGAGTGTGGGCAGATCAATCTACGAGCAGTACTTC
CAWSVGRSIYEQYF
>-|TRBJ1-1|TRBV28|-
TGTGCCAGCAGTTTAGTGGGGAGAAGCACTGAAGCTTTCTTT
CASSLVGRSTEAFF
>-|TRBJ2-7|TRBV4-3|TRBD1
TGCGCCAGCAGCCAAAACACAGGGGGCTACGAGCAGTACTTC
CASSQNTGGYEQYF
>few|TRBJ1-1|TRBV24-1|-
TGTGCCACCAGTCGGACTGTGAACACTGAAGCTTTCTTT
CATSRTVNTEAFF
>-|TRBJ1-6|TRBV27|TRBD1
TGTGCCAGCAGTTTAATCGCGGGACAGGGATCGGATTCACCCCTCCACTTT
CASSLIAGQGSDSPLHF
>few|TRBJ2-7|TRBV30|TRBD1
TGTGCCTGGAATAGGAACAGGGGCTACGAGCAGTACTTC
CAWNRNRGYEQYF
>once|TRBJ1-2|TRBV6-5|-
TGTGCCAGCAGTTACTCAGCAGGGCGGAAACCAGGCACCTTC
CASSYSAGRKPGTF
>-|TRBJ1-4|TRBV11-2|-
TGTGCCAGCAGCCGCGGGACGTCGGAAAAACTGTTTTTT
CASSRGTSEKLFF
>-|TRBJ2-1|TRBV11-3|-
TGTGCCAGCAGCTTATCTAACAATGAGCAGTTCTTC
CASSLSNNEQFF
>-|TRBJ1-3|TRBV6-2/TRBV6-3|-
TGTGCCAGCAGTTACTCGAGGAACACCATATATTTT
CASSYSRNTIYF
>-|TRBJ2-7|TRBV14|-
TGTGCCAGCAGCCAAGGACGGACTGTCCACGAGCAGTACTTC
CASSQGRTVHEQYF
>-|TRBJ1-5|TRBV10-3|TRBD1
TGTGCCATCCAGGGGGGCTATAGCAATCAGCCCCAGCATTTT
CAIQGGYSNQPQHF
>-|TRBJ1-2|TRBV5-1|-
TGCGCCAGTTCCGCGGATGGGGCAAACTCTCGGGGCTACACCTTC
CASSADGANSRGYTF
>few|TRBJ2-2|TRBV12-5|TRBD1
TGTGCTAGTGGTCGACATAGCACAGGGGATGACACCGGGGAGCTGTTTTTT
CASGRHSTGDDTGELFF
>few|TRBJ2-6|TRBV14|-
TGTGCCAGCAGCCCGCTCGGCTCTGGGGCCAACGTCCTGACTTTC
CASSPLGSGANVLTF
>few|TRBJ1-3|TRBV5-1|-
TGCGCCAGCAGCTTGACCCAAACCCGGAGCGGAAACACCATATATTTT
CASSLTQTRSGNTIYF
>-|TRBJ2-3|TRBV9|-
TGTGCCAGCAGCGTAGCGGGTTCGGCAGATACGCAGTATTTT
CASSVAGSADTQYF
>-|TRBJ2-3|TRBV19|-
TGTGCCAGTAGTATAGCGGGCGCAGGGGCAGATACGCAGTATTTT
CASSIAGAGADTQYF
>-|TRBJ1-4|TRBV7-9|-
TGTGCCAGCAGCCTTACAGGGCTCGGTGAAAAACTGTTTTTT
CASSLTGLGEKLFF
>-|TRBJ1-1|TRBV4-1|-
TGCGCCAGCAGCCAAGCCGGGACTGCGACCCCTGAAGCTTTCTTT
CASSQAGTATPEAFF
>-|TRBJ1-2|TRBV16|-
TGTGCCAGCAGCCAATCGGTCGGTAGCCCCTCCTATGGCTACACCTTC
CASSQSVGSPSYGYTF
>-|TRBJ2-7|TRBV4-3|-
TGCGCCAGCAGCCAGACTTTCTCCTACGAGCAGTACTTC
CASSQTFSYEQYF
>few|TRBJ1-1|TRBV7-8|TRBD1
TGTGCCAGCAGCCCTCAACAGGGGGCGATTGAAGCTTTCTTT
CASSPQQGAIEAFF
>-|TRBJ1-1|TRBV5-4|-
TGTGCCAGCACCCCTCCGGGACTGCTGAACACTGAAGCTTTCTTT
CASTPPGLLNTEAFF
>-|TRBJ1-3|TRBV6-6|-
TGTGCCAGCAGTTACTCCCCAGGGTCCGGAAACACCATATATTTT
CASSYSPGSGNTIYF
>-|TRBJ2-7|TRBV6-5|TRBD1
TGTGCCAGCAGTCGCGGACAGGGAGGCTCCTACGAGCAGTACTTC
CASSRGQGGSYEQYF
>-|TRBJ2-4|TRBV5-4|-
TGTGCCAGCAGCAAATCAACAGGGTTCGAAAACATTCAGTACTTC
CASSKSTGFENIQYF
>-|TRBJ1-6|TRBV7-2|-
TGTGCCAGCAGTCGGGAGGCTGGTTATTCACCCCTCCACTTT
CASSREAGYSPLHF
>-|TRBJ2-7|TRBV4-1|TRBD1
TGCGCCAGCGGACAGGGAGGTCGCTACGAGCAGTACTTC
CASGQGGRYEQYF
>-|TRBJ2-3|TRBV25-1|-
TGTGCCAGCAGTGAACCCGACTCCTATACGCAGTATTTT
CASSEPDSYTQYF
>few|TRBJ2-7|TRBV4-3|-
TGCGCCAGCAGCCAATCCCGGGGAATTTCCTACGAGCAGTACTTC
CASSQSRGISYEQYF
>-|TRBJ2-3|TRBV6-5|TRBD2
TGTGCCAGCAGCCCCCGCGCGGGAGTTGAAGATACGCAGTATTTT
CASSPRAGVEDTQYF
>-|TRBJ1-2|TRBV5-8|TRBD1
TGTGCCAGCAGCATAAAACGACAGGGGGCGATCTATGGCTACACCTTC
CASSIKRQGAIYGYTF
>-|TRBJ2-5|TRBV18|TRBD1
TGTGCCAGCTCACCAAGTTGGGGAGGACAGGGTGGCGCCGAGACCCAGTACTTC
CASSPSWGGQGGAETQYF